This T cell receptor beta chain emerged from a study of blood T cell repertoires in COVID-19. About the research overall: T cells, B-cell-depleted T cells, or PBMCs supplied cDNA or gDNA.

As originally analysed: Reference gene primer amplification gave estimated nucleated cell counts. Libraries were prepared by immunoSEQ multiplex PCR; TCRdb keeps only in-frame clonotypes and omits some of them. V, J and clone size are taken as reported in that table, and D and trimming were inferred from the DNA itself. This table has 250,000 to 300,000 clones, approximately 91% appearing once. It was during active infection that Seattle patients were enrolled and then longitudinally followed. CDR1 is KGHDR, CDR2 SFDVKD, per germline. This CDR3 region has 11 residues. The V and J ends lost 2 bases and 6 bases respectively, with 4 bases between them.

The chain uses TRBV24-1 and TRBJ2-7; no definite D call. This receptor was taken from a young woman with COVID-19, enrolled during active disease. Sequencing was carried out using peripheral blood. CDR3 region: CATSDSGEQYF. DNA for the CDR3: TGTGCCACCAGTGATTCGGGCGAGCAGTACTTC.